This entry describes one TCR beta chain. What it binds is not known. The data are from a study of T-cell memory formation after mild COVID-19. Study in general: Clusters were largely donor specific.

Study observations and caveats: CD4+ contracting clones were found mainly in CM and EM, and CD8+ ones in EMRA. Within pre-infection memory, some responding clones were found, suggesting cross-reactive memory joined.

CDR1 is SGHTA, CDR2 FQGNSA, per germline. With 4 bases clipped from V and 5 bases from J, the junction kept 12 bases outside the gene matches. CDR3 length: 16 residues. cDNA libraries for TCR alpha and TCR beta, carrying sample barcodes and UMIs, came from 5'RACE with constant-segment primers. TCRdb re-called the 5' RACE reads with MiXCR, one entry per CDR3 protein. This table has around 450,000 distinct CDR3 sequences, around 20% appearing once. The receptor was isolated from an adult woman who had mild COVID-19 (a few samples of this study predate the infection). Cell type and time point are not known. This rearrangement joins TRBV7-2 to TRBJ2-5; TRBD2 agrees at 8 bases. The sample comprised PBMCs or a T cell subset sorted from them (not recorded which). The CDR3 DNA follows: TGTGCCAGCAGCTGGTGGACTAGCCCCAGGGAGGAGACCCAGTACTTC. This translates into CASSWWTSPREETQYF.